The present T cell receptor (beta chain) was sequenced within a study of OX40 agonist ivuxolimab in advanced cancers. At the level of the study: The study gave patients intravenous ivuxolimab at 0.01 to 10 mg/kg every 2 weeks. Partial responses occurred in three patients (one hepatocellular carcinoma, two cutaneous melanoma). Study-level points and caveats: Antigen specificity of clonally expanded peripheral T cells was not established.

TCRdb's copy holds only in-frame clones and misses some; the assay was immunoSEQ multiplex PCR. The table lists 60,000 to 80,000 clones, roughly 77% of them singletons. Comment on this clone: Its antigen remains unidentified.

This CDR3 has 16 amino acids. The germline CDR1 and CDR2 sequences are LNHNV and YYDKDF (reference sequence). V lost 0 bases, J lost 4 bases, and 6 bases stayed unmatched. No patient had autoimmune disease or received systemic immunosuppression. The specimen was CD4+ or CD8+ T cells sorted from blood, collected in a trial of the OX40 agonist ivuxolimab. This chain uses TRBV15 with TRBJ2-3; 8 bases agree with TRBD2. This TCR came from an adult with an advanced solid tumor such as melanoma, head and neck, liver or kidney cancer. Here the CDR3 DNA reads TGTGCCACCAGCAGAGAGTGGCGGGAGGCCCCAGATACGCAGTATTTT. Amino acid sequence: CATSREWREAPDTQYF.